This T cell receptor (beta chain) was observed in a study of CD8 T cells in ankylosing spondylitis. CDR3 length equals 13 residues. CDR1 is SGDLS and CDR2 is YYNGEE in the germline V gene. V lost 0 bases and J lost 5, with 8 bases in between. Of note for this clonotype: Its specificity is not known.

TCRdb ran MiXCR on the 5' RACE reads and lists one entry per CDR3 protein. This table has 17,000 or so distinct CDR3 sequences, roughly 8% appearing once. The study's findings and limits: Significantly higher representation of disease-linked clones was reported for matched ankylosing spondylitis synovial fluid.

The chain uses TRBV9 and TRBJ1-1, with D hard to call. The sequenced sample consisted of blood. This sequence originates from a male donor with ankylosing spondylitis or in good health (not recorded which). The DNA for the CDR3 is TGTGCCAGCAGCGTAGAACAGAGGACTGAAGCTTTCTTT. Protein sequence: CASSVEQRTEAFF.